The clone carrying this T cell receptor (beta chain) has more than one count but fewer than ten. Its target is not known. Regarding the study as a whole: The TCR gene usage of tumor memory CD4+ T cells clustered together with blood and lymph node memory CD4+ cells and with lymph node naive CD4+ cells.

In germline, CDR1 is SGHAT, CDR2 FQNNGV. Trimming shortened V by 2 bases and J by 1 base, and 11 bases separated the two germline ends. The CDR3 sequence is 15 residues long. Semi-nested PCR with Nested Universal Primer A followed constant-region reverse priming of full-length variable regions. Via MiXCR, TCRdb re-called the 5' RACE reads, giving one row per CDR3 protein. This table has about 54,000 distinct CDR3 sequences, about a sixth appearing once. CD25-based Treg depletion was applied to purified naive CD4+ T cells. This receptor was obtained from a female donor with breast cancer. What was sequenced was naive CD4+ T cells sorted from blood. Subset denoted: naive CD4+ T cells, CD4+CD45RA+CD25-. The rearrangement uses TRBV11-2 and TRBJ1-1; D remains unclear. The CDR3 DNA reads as TGTGCCAGCAGCTTATATTTGGCCGCGAACACTGAAGCTTTCTTT. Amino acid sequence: CASSLYLAANTEAFF.